These 5 T cell receptor beta chains came from one sample sequenced in a study of CD8 T cells in ankylosing spondylitis. Overall study findings and caveats: Ankylosing spondylitis blood seemed to carry a telltale TCR beta motif made of fewer than ten highly homologous variants.

MiXCR, run by TCRdb on the 5' RACE reads, gives a single entry per CDR3 protein. The table shows some 840,000 distinct CDR3 sequences, with roughly 10% occurring only once. Their recognized antigens are unknown. The material sequenced was blood, either unsorted or a sorted T cell fraction (not recorded which). These receptors all stem from a male donor with ankylosing spondylitis.

The sample holds many counts of this clonotype. The chain employs TRBV20-1 and TRBJ1-2, with D perhaps TRBD1 (6 bases). Germline V gives CDR1 DFQATT, CDR2 SNEGSKA (reference sequence). The V end lost 0 bases, the J end lost 8 bases, and 10 bases lay between the germline ends. The CDR3 runs 12 residues. CDR3: CSAREGALGYTF. The CDR3, as DNA: TGCAGTGCTAGAGAGGGGGCCCTGGGCTACACCTTC.

Worth noting for this clonotype: A much larger clone sits a single nucleotide away, making a read error possible. This rearrangement joins TRBV20-1 to TRBJ2-1, with D possibly matching TRBD2 (5 bases). Germline V gives CDR1 DFQATT, CDR2 SNEGSKA (reference sequence). This CDR3 is built from 12 residues. CDR3 bases: TGCAGCTCCAGCCGGGAAGACAATGAGCAGTTCTTC. Protein: CSSSREDNEQFF.

V gene TRBV29-1 combines with J gene TRBJ1-2; D gene unclear. The CDR3 is 12 residues long. V lost 4 bases and J 5 bases, leaving 11 bases between the germline ends. Germline values: CDR1 SQVTM, CDR2 ANQGSEA. DNA of the CDR3: TGCAGCGTTGGGAGCGGATCATATGGCTACACCTTC. Its translation: CSVGSGSYGYTF.

The J gene is TRBJ1-1, the V gene TRBV4-2, with D perhaps matching TRBD1 (6 bases). V lost 1 base to trimming and J lost 5 bases, with 11 bases between them. There are 14 residues in the CDR3. Germline CDR1 reads LGHNA; CDR2 reads YNFKEQ. This CDR3 is CASSQVFDRTEAFF. Written as DNA, the CDR3 is TGTGCCAGCAGCCAAGTTTTTGACAGGACTGAAGCTTTCTTT.

This clonotype came up a few times. The CDR3: CASSQDLSDNRGRLEAFF. The CDR3 DNA reads TGCGCCAGCAGCCAAGATCTTTCCGATAACAGGGGGCGGTTGGAAGCTTTCTTT. The chain carries TRBV4-3 and TRBJ1-1; the match to TRBD1 covers 9 bases. CDR3 length equals 18 residues. Germline CDR1 is LGHNA and CDR2 is YSLEER. V trimming: 0 bases; J trimming: 8 bases; junction bases outside the gene matches: 16.